What follows is one T cell receptor (beta chain) and its context. Running of the v3.0 immunoSEQ assay took place at survey level. Data came from immunoSEQ multiplex PCR; TCRdb stores just in-frame clones and leaves some out. The table shows 25,000 to 35,000 clones, with approximately 83% occurring only once. The data were taken from a study of long-term antiretroviral therapy in people with HIV. Trimming removed 5 bases from V and 5 bases from J; junction bases left unmatched: 13. Germline CDR1 is SGHAT and CDR2 is FQNNGV. The CDR3 is 17 amino acids. The chain employs TRBV11-2 and TRBJ2-2; TRBD2 matches at 8 bases. The sequencing here drew on unsorted PBMCs, taken 2.8 years after starting antiretroviral therapy. The source of this sequence is a man aged 30 to 39 with HIV. This CDR3 is CASSRLPGTSVTGELFF. CDR3 nucleotide sequence: TGTGCCAGCAGCCGCCTTCCCGGGACTAGTGTGACCGGGGAGCTGTTTTTT. Full variable domain (outside the CDR3, taken from reference TRBV11-2 and TRBJ2-2): EAGVAQSPRYKIIEKRQSVAFWCNPISGHATLYWYQQILGQGPKLLIQFQNNGVVDDSQLPKDRFSAERLKGVDSTLKIQPAKLEDSAVYLCASSRLPGTSVTGELFFGEGSRLTVL.